A single sample is the source of the 23 T cell receptor beta chains below, sequenced in a study of CD8 T cells in Susac syndrome. Reverse transcription of roughly 0.45 to 1 ug RNA was performed with random hexamers. TCRdb used MiXCR to reprocess the immunoSEQ multiplex PCR reads, holding one entry per CDR3 protein. The table lists some 22,000 distinct CDR3 sequences, more than 85% of them singletons. Sequenced input: CD8+ T cells from PBMCs. These receptors came from a human donor in good health.

The rearrangement uses TRBV27 and TRBJ1-2; TRBD1 aligns across 10 bases. Unmatched junction bases numbered 14, after V lost 5 bases and J lost 8 bases. The CDR3 sequence is 16 residues long. The germline gives CDR1 MNHEY, CDR2 SMNVEV (reference sequence). The CDR3 nucleotides are TGTGCCAGCAGTACAAATAGGGACAGGGGACGATACGGCTACACCTTC. As protein: CASSTNRDRGRYGYTF.

The chain has TRBV4-3 and TRBJ2-1; TRBD2 aligns across 11 bases. Germline CDR1 is LGHNA and CDR2 is YSLEER. CDR3 length: 16 residues. J was trimmed by 7 bases and V by 4 bases; bases with no gene match: 9. CDR3 sequence (DNA): TGCGCCAGCAGCCCCTGGAGTAGCGGGGGGGCAAATGAGCAGTTCTTC. Protein sequence: CASSPWSSGGANEQFF.

The genes are TRBV4-1 and TRBJ1-6, with D possibly being TRBD1 (5 bases). The germline CDR1 and CDR2 sequences are MGHRA and YSYEKL. V shed 0 bases and J shed 5 bases, with 17 bases lying between them. The CDR3 covers 18 residues. CDR3 DNA sequence: TGCGCCAGCAGCCAAGAGAAGGCAGGGTTGATGAATAATTCACCCCTCCACTTT. Translating gives CASSQEKAGLMNNSPLHF.

The V and J genes are TRBV5-6 and TRBJ2-5, with 8 bases matching TRBD1. Germline values: CDR1 SGHDT, CDR2 YYEEEE. V shed 0 bases and J 5 bases; nucleotides not matched to a gene: 9. The CDR3 sequence is 16 residues long. CDR3 nucleotides: TGTGCCAGCAGCTTGGACACAGGGGGGAGAGTTGAGACCCAGTACTTC. Translation: CASSLDTGGRVETQYF.

The DNA for the CDR3 is TGTGCCAGCAGTTACGACAGGACGAACACCGGGGAGCTGTTTTTT. Amino acids: CASSYDRTNTGELFF. The rearrangement links TRBV6-6 to TRBJ2-2, with D maybe TRBD1 (6 bases). CDR3 length: 15 amino acids. Germline values: CDR1 MNHNY, CDR2 SVGAGI (reference sequence). Trimming left V 2 bases short and J 0 bases short, with 7 bases between.

This chain uses TRBV12-3 or TRBV12-4 with TRBJ1-4, with D perhaps TRBD1 (5 bases). The length of the CDR3 is 16 residues. V shed 5 bases and J shed 8 bases, with 21 bases lying between them. CDR3 in amino acids: CASSVREAGPLEKLFF. DNA for the CDR3: TGTGCCAGCAGTGTAAGAGAGGCGGGGCCCCTGGAAAAACTGTTTTTT.

This rearrangement joins TRBV19 to TRBJ1-1; D is unresolved. Germline CDR1 LNHDA, CDR2 SQIVND (reference sequence). Trimming took 2 bases from V and 4 from J, leaving 14 bases between them. The CDR3 runs to 15 residues. CDR3 in DNA: TGTGCCAGTAGTATATCGGTCTCTTGGGGCACTGAAGCTTTCTTT. As protein: CASSISVSWGTEAFF. The full variable domain, completed using reference TRBV19 and TRBJ1-1, is DGGITQSPKYLFRKEGQNVTLSCEQNLNHDAMYWYRQDPGQGLRLIYYSQIVNDFQKGDIAEGYSVSREKKESFPLTVTSAQKNPTAFYLCASSISVSWGTEAFFGQGTRLTVV.

V gene TRBV10-3 combines with J gene TRBJ2-3; TRBD2 matches at 9 bases. From germline, CDR1 is ENHRY and CDR2 SYGVKD. The J segment lost 1 base and the V segment lost 8 bases, leaving 7 bases of the junction unmatched. The CDR3 runs 15 residues. The CDR3 here is CAIASPSGGTDTQYF. In DNA, the CDR3 is TGTGCCATCGCCAGTCCTAGCGGGGGCACAGATACGCAGTATTTT.

This sequence joins TRBV9 and TRBJ2-1, with D perhaps TRBD2 (5 bases). CDR1 is SGDLS, CDR2 YYNGEE, per germline. V lost 4 bases and J 6 bases, leaving 14 bases between the germline ends. CDR3 length equals 14 residues. CDR3 nucleotides: TGTGCCAGCAGCCTTAATTGGGAGACCAATGAGCAGTTCTTC. This encodes CASSLNWETNEQFF.

The CDR3 DNA sequence: TGTGCCAGCAGCATTGACAGGGGCTCTGGGGCCAACGTCCTGACTTTC. Translation: CASSIDRGSGANVLTF. The rearrangement uses TRBV7-8 and TRBJ2-6; TRBD1 matches 8 bases. CDR1 is SGHVS, CDR2 FQNEAQ, per germline. The CDR3 contains 16 residues. Trimming removed 5 bases from V and 0 bases from J; junction bases left unmatched: 3. The full variable domain, in which reference TRBV7-8 and TRBJ2-6 provide the parts outside the CDR3, is GAGVSQSPRYKVAKRGQDVALRCDPISGHVSLFWYQQALGQGPEFLTYFQNEAQLDKSGLPSDRFFAERPEGSVSTLKIQRTQQEDSAVYLCASSIDRGSGANVLTFGAGSRLTVL.

J is TRBJ2-7 and V is TRBV7-9; 10 bases are shared with TRBD1. Germline V gene data show CDR1 as SEHNR and CDR2 as FQNEAQ (reference sequence). The CDR3 covers 17 residues. V lost 5 bases to trimming and J lost 3 bases; unmatched junction nucleotides: 13. CDR3: CASSGTGAVAQIYEQYF. DNA of the CDR3: TGTGCCAGCAGCGGGACAGGGGCGGTGGCCCAAATCTACGAGCAGTACTTC.

The rearrangement joins TRBV5-5 to TRBJ2-2, with 9 bases aligning to TRBD2. This CDR3 region has 15 residues. Germline V lookup: CDR1 SGHKS, CDR2 YYEKEE (reference sequence). Trimming removed 4 bases from V and 3 bases from J; junction bases left unmatched: 4. DNA of the CDR3: TGTGCCAGCAGCCCGGGACTAGCTGACACCGGGGAGCTGTTTTTT. It is translated as CASSPGLADTGELFF.

The chain carries TRBV20-1 and TRBJ1-1; the match to TRBD1 covers 9 bases. The CDR3 covers 13 residues. V lost 1 base and J lost 3; bases outside the gene matches: 0. Per the germline V gene, CDR1 is DFQATT and CDR2 is SNEGSKA (reference sequence). CDR3 protein: CSARGDRDTEAFF. DNA of the CDR3: TGCAGTGCTAGAGGGGACAGGGACACTGAAGCTTTCTTT.

This rearrangement joins TRBV27 to TRBJ2-3; TRBD1 or TRBD2 may be the D gene (6 bases each). Germline loops: CDR1 MNHEY, CDR2 SMNVEV (reference sequence). This CDR3 has 14 amino acids. Deletions cut 6 bases from V and 3 bases from J, with 13 bases between. The CDR3: CASSLGGRTDTQYF. The CDR3 DNA sequence: TGTGCCAGCAGCCTGGGGGGCCGGACAGATACGCAGTATTTT.

The rearrangement links TRBV14 to TRBJ2-1; 7 nucleotides agree with TRBD1. This CDR3 is built from 13 residues. The germline gives CDR1 SGHDN, CDR2 FVKESK. Losses at the gene ends were 1 base for V and 8 bases for J; bases not matched to a gene: 2. CDR3 coding DNA: TGTGCCAGCAGCCAAGCAGGGGGTTATGAGCAGTTCTTC. It translates to CASSQAGGYEQFF.

This clonotype was found once. For the CDR3, the DNA is TGTGCCAGCAGCCAGGGTAGGCAGGGCAATGGCTACACCTTC. Translation gives CASSQGRQGNGYTF. The rearrangement joins TRBV27 to TRBJ1-2, with D tentatively TRBD1 (5 bases). Trimming removed 6 bases at V and 6 bases at J, with 17 bases between. The CDR3 is made up of 14 amino acids. Per the germline V gene, CDR1 is MNHEY and CDR2 is SMNVEV (reference sequence).

The rearrangement joins TRBV12-3 or TRBV12-4 to TRBJ2-2; TRBD1 matches at 10 bases. The V gene end was trimmed by 1 base and the J gene end by 6 bases; junction bases not matched to a gene: 5. This CDR3 contains 16 residues. The CDR3 bases are TGTGCCAGCAGTTTAGAAGGGACAGGGGAATCCGGGGAGCTGTTTTTT. This gives the protein CASSLEGTGESGELFF.

The gene calls are TRBV27 and TRBJ2-7, with TRBD1 matching 8 bases. Germline assignment: CDR1 MNHEY and CDR2 SMNVEV (reference sequence). This CDR3 contains 15 residues. V dropped 4 bases and J dropped 5; count of bases not matched to a gene: 10. CDR3 sequence: CASSSLQGAPHEQYF. For the CDR3, the DNA is TGTGCCAGCAGTTCCCTCCAGGGGGCTCCTCACGAGCAGTACTTC.

CDR3 region: CASSLDSGGNTIYF. The CDR3 DNA is TGTGCCAGCAGCTTAGATAGCGGTGGAAACACCATATATTTT. The V and J genes are TRBV7-9 and TRBJ1-3; D remains unclear. V gave up 1 base and J gave up 3 bases, with 7 bases separating them. The CDR3 is made up of 14 amino acids. Germline V gene sequence: CDR1 SEHNR, CDR2 FQNEAQ (reference sequence).

This clonotype was counted once. This chain uses TRBV9 with TRBJ2-1, with 9 bases identical to TRBD1. Germline-derived CDR1 and CDR2 are SGDLS and YYNGEE. This CDR3 spans 15 amino acids. The ends lost 4 bases at V and 4 bases at J; junction bases unmatched: 6. In DNA form, the CDR3 reads TGTGCCAGCAGCCCTTCTGGGACAGGGTACAATGAGCAGTTCTTC. Residues: CASSPSGTGYNEQFF.

This clonotype appeared a single time. The rearrangement links TRBV5-1 to TRBJ2-3, with D perhaps assigned TRBD1 or TRBD2 (5 bases each). The germline V gene has CDR1 SGHRS and CDR2 YFSETQ. V was clipped by 6 bases and J by 0 bases, with 14 bases between them. The length of the CDR3 is 15 residues. The CDR3 DNA sequence: TGCGCCAGCACATGGGGACGGACTAGCACAGATACGCAGTATTTT. This sequence encodes CASTWGRTSTDTQYF.

This chain joins TRBV7-2 and TRBJ2-5; 11 bases line up with TRBD1. The CDR3 is 15 amino acids. V lost 5 bases to trimming and J lost 5 bases; unmatched junction nucleotides: 7. Germline loops: CDR1 SGHTA, CDR2 FQGNSA. The CDR3 region is CASSQGQGGRETQYF. The DNA for the CDR3 is TGTGCCAGCAGCCAGGGACAGGGGGGAAGGGAGACCCAGTACTTC.

The chain couples TRBV7-2 to TRBJ2-3, with 11 bases matching TRBD2. The ends lost 3 bases at V and 0 bases at J; junction bases unmatched: 11. Germline V lookup: CDR1 SGHTA, CDR2 FQGNSA. This CDR3 contains 19 residues. CDR3 in DNA: TGTGCCAGCAGCTTCCTTAGTTCGACTAGCGGGATCAGCACAGATACGCAGTATTTT. It codes for CASSFLSSTSGISTDTQYF.